Following are 23 T cell receptor beta chains from one sample sequenced in a study of read filtering for tumor transcriptome and immune sequencing (dated by TCRdb to 2020 to 2021). The sequencer listed for this sample is Illumina HiSeq 4000. TCR libraries were constructed from 400 ng RNA using the Immunoverse kit, and molecular barcoded adaptors covering alpha/delta and beta/gamma chains were employed. TCRdb took the public reads, trimmed them with fastp at Q25, ran MiXCR for clone calling and kept in-frame beta chains. CDR3 protein sequences are deduplicated, and each keeps its most common genes and DNA. The sample has 57,000 or so distinct CDR3 sequences on record, 15% to 25% of them singletons. The top ten constitute about an eighth of the sample. What was sequenced was a population of CD138-negative cells sorted from bone marrow. This sample's cell subset or site label indicates: bone marrow mononuclear cells depleted of CD138+ plasma/myeloma cells by negative magnetic selection. These receptors all stem from a donor aged 40 or over with multiple myeloma.

This clonotype was picked up many times. The rearrangement joins TRBV20-1 to TRBJ2-3, with 11 bases fitting TRBD2. The trim removed 5 bases at V and 2 bases at J, leaving 6 bases unmatched. This CDR3 spans 15 amino acids. Germline V gene lookup returns CDR1 DFQATT and CDR2 SNEGSKA (reference sequence). The CDR3, as DNA: TGCAGTGCTCCGGGACTAGCGGACCTCACAGATACGCAGTATTTT. Protein: CSAPGLADLTDTQYF.

This clonotype was observed a handful of times. The genes are TRBV27 and TRBJ2-4, with D possibly TRBD1 on 5 matching bases. Per the germline V gene, CDR1 is MNHEY and CDR2 is SMNVEV (reference sequence). Trimming took 2 bases from V and 3 from J, leaving 11 bases between them. The CDR3 covers 15 residues. The CDR3 is CASSLIGALKNIQYF. In nucleotides, the CDR3 is TGTGCCAGCAGTTTAATAGGGGCCCTCAAAAACATTCAGTACTTC.

There are many counts of this clonotype. The V call is TRBV5-1, the J call TRBJ2-2; tentatively, D is TRBD1 or TRBD2 (5 bases each). The CDR3 has 14 amino acids. Germline-derived CDR1 and CDR2 are SGHRS and YFSETQ. V was clipped by 7 bases and J by 3 bases, with 13 bases between them. CDR3 amino acids: CASGAQRHTGELFF. The CDR3 DNA sequence: TGCGCCAGCGGGGCTCAGCGGCACACCGGGGAGCTGTTTTTT. The variable domain in full, completed from reference TRBV5-1 and TRBJ2-2, reads KAGVTQTPRYLIKTRGQQVTLSCSPISGHRSVSWYQQTPGQGLQFLFEYFSETQRNKGNFPGRFSGRQFSNSRSEMNVSTLELGDSALYLCASGAQRHTGELFFGEGSRLTVL.

This clonotype was counted many times. V and J are TRBV6-1 and TRBJ2-3; 12 bases are a match to TRBD2. The CDR3 totals 14 residues. V gave up 4 bases and J gave up 7 bases; unmatched junction bases: 3. Germline V gene sequence: CDR1 MNHNS, CDR2 SASEGT. The DNA for the CDR3 is TGTGCCAGCAGTGCTAGCGGGGGGGCTAATACGCAGTATTTT. Amino acids: CASSASGGANTQYF.

In its sample, this clonotype was seen many times. This chain links TRBV7-9 with TRBJ2-2, with D perhaps matching TRBD1 (5 bases). The CDR3 spans 17 residues. Trimming took off 0 bases at V and 4 bases at J, with 15 bases between the two ends. The germline gives CDR1 SEHNR, CDR2 FQNEAQ (reference sequence). The CDR3 spells CASSLASTGVFTGELFF. The CDR3 DNA reads TGTGCCAGCAGCTTAGCGAGTACAGGTGTGTTCACCGGGGAGCTGTTTTTT. The full variable domain, with the rest looked up from reference TRBV7-9 and TRBJ2-2, is DTGVSQNPRHKITKRGQNVTFRCDPISEHNRLYWYRQTLGQGPEFLTYFQNEAQLEKSRLLSDRFSAERPKGSFSTLEIQRTEQGDSAMYLCASSLASTGVFTGELFFGEGSRLTVL.

This clonotype was seen a few times. The chain is built from TRBV11-2 and TRBJ2-5; maybe TRBD2 (6 bases). V was cut by 6 bases and J by 2 bases, with 13 bases left in between. This CDR3 is 14 amino acids long. Germline V CDR1 and CDR2: SGHAT, FQNNGV. CDR3 residues: CASRRLGGQETQYF. DNA of the CDR3: TGTGCCAGCAGGAGACTCGGGGGACAAGAGACCCAGTACTTC.

Note on this clonotype: This is likely an artifact of a read error, given a far larger clone one base away. The rearrangement links TRBV6-1 to TRBJ2-1; D remains ambiguous. The CDR3 loop spans 15 amino acids. Germline lookup yields CDR1 MNHNS and CDR2 SASEGT. The CDR3 region has the DNA TGTGCCAGCAGGGGTATCGAGAGCTCCTACAAAGAGCAGTTCTTC. Protein: CASRGIESSYKEQFF.

A word on this clonotype: A clone one base away is much larger, so this may be a read error. The rearrangement joins TRBV5-5 to TRBJ1-4, with D perhaps TRBD1 (5 bases). Germline V gene data show CDR1 as SGHKS and CDR2 as YYEKEE (reference sequence). V was pared by 0 bases and J by 5 bases, with 8 bases between. This CDR3 has 14 residues. The CDR3: CASSLAGLNEKLFF. DNA for the CDR3: TGTGCCAGCAGCTTGGCAGGGCTAAATGAAAAACTGTTTTTT.

To note about this clonotype: Just one base apart from a much larger clone, this may be a read error. The chain recombines TRBV2 with TRBJ2-3; D perhaps matches TRBD2 (6 bases). Germline loops: CDR1 SNHLY, CDR2 FYNNEI. The CDR3 loop spans 15 amino acids. CDR3: CTSRLGGAGTDTQYF. CDR3 in DNA: TGTACCAGCAGGTTGGGCGGGGCTGGCACAGATACGCAGTATTTT.

This clonotype was seen repeatedly, ten times or more. Here the CDR3 reads CASSLESSLYYGYTF. In DNA, the CDR3 is TGTGCCAGCAGCTTAGAATCAAGTTTGTACTATGGCTACACCTTC. V and J are TRBV7-9 and TRBJ1-2; D is undetermined. The CDR3 is 15 amino acids. The germline V gene encodes CDR1 SEHNR and CDR2 FQNEAQ (reference sequence). The ends were cut back, 1 base at V and 3 bases at J, with 12 bases in the middle.

This clonotype was counted a few times. This chain uses TRBV7-3 with TRBJ2-3, with D perhaps TRBD2 (5 bases). The CDR3 consists of 14 residues. Germline V lookup: CDR1 SGHTA, CDR2 FQGTGA. V shed 2 bases and J shed 4 bases, with 10 bases lying between them. This chain's CDR3 is CASSLRGFSDTQYF. The CDR3 bases are TGTGCCAGCAGCTTACGGGGTTTTTCAGATACGCAGTATTTT.

About this clonotype: A read error may produce the germline difference seen at one junction end. This chain connects TRBV15 to TRBJ2-6; D remains ambiguous. The CDR3 runs 17 residues. Germline V gives CDR1 LNHNV, CDR2 YYDKDF (reference sequence). CDR3 region: CAASRAVVGSGANVLTF. Here the CDR3 DNA reads TGTGCCGCCAGCAGAGCCGTAGTCGGCTCTGGGGCCAACGTCCTGACTTTC.

There are many counts of this clonotype. The V and J genes are TRBV20-1 and TRBJ2-1; TRBD1 matches 7 bases. V lost 7 bases to trimming and J lost 2 bases; unmatched junction nucleotides: 5. The CDR3 loop spans 13 amino acids. Germline values: CDR1 DFQATT, CDR2 SNEGSKA (reference sequence). The CDR3 reads CSVRDSPYNEQFF. The CDR3 nucleotides are TGCAGTGTACGGGACAGTCCCTACAATGAGCAGTTCTTC.

This clonotype appeared many times. The chain combines TRBV28 with TRBJ2-1, with D perhaps matching TRBD1 or TRBD2 (5 bases each). CDR1 is MDHEN, CDR2 SYDVKM, per germline. The V end lost 6 bases, the J end lost 0 bases, and 15 bases lay between the germline ends. The CDR3 covers 16 residues. The CDR3 sequence is CASSRTGTLSYNEQFF. DNA for the CDR3: TGTGCCAGCAGCCGAACGGGGACCCTCTCCTACAATGAGCAGTTCTTC.

This clonotype was counted at least ten times. The chain couples TRBV7-3 to TRBJ2-1; 10 positions agree with TRBD2. Germline V CDR1 and CDR2: SGHTA, FQGTGA. The J segment lost 1 base and the V segment lost 5 bases, leaving 8 bases of the junction unmatched. The CDR3 has 17 residues. CDR3 in DNA: TGTGCCAGCAGCCGAAGCGGGGGGGCCGGGTCCTACAATGAGCAGTTCTTC. Translated: CASSRSGGAGSYNEQFF.

There are many counts of this clonotype. The chain employs TRBV9 and TRBJ2-3; no reliable D call. This CDR3 region has 13 residues. Per the germline V gene, CDR1 is SGDLS and CDR2 is YYNGEE. V was trimmed by 6 bases and J by 6 bases, leaving 14 bases between them. In DNA, the CDR3 is TGTGCCAGCACGAGACCCGATGTGGATACGCAGTATTTT. Its protein product is CASTRPDVDTQYF.

The genes are TRBV3-1 and TRBJ2-2; 7 nucleotides align to TRBD1. Germline assignment: CDR1 LGHDT and CDR2 YNNKEL (reference sequence). Trimming removed 1 base from V and 3 bases from J; junction bases left unmatched: 5. This CDR3 is built from 16 residues. Here the CDR3 reads CASSQGNRGYTGELFF. DNA of the CDR3: TGTGCCAGCAGCCAAGGGAACAGGGGTTACACCGGGGAGCTGTTTTTT.

As for this clonotype: Here the CDR3 omits its conserved ending phenylalanine or tryptophan, so a read error is the likely source. The rearrangement links TRBV12-3 or TRBV12-4 to TRBJ2-2; the match to TRBD2 covers 10 bases. This CDR3 comprises 15 residues. Trimming at V came to 6 bases and at J to 3 bases, leaving 4 bases not matched to a gene. CDR3 DNA: TGTGCCAGCAGCGAGCGGGGGGGTTACACCGGGGAGCTGTTTTCT. This gives the protein CASSERGGYTGELFS.

This clonotype was counted at least ten times. The chain couples TRBV7-3 to TRBJ2-5; 7 nucleotides agree with TRBD2. Per germline, CDR1 SGHTA and CDR2 FQGTGA. This CDR3 spans 14 amino acids. V gave up 6 bases and J gave up 8 bases; unmatched junction bases: 12. The DNA of the CDR3 is TGTGCCAGCAGGCAACCGGGGGGACCGGGAACCCAGTACTTC. Protein sequence: CASRQPGGPGTQYF.

This clonotype was recorded many times. The chain carries TRBV7-9 and TRBJ2-1, with 11 positions matching TRBD2. The CDR3 consists of 14 residues. V was pared by 5 bases and J by 6 bases, with 3 bases of the junction left unmatched. The germline V gene has CDR1 SEHNR and CDR2 FQNEAQ (reference sequence). The DNA for the CDR3 is TGTGCCAGCAGCCATAGCGGGGGGGCCAATGAGCAGTTCTTC. It is translated as CASSHSGGANEQFF. Variable domain in full (rest from reference TRBV7-9 and TRBJ2-1): DTGVSQNPRHKITKRGQNVTFRCDPISEHNRLYWYRQTLGQGPEFLTYFQNEAQLEKSRLLSDRFSAERPKGSFSTLEIQRTEQGDSAMYLCASSHSGGANEQFFGPGTRLTVL.

With respect to this clonotype: A read error is possible here, since a much larger clone lies one base away. V is TRBV6-5 and J is TRBJ2-7; a possible D gene is TRBD1 (6 bases). V lost 4 bases and J lost 9, with 16 bases in between. CDR3 length equals 13 residues. CDR1 is MNHEY, CDR2 SVGAGI, per germline. The DNA of the CDR3 is TGTGCCAGCAGTTCCGGGACAAAGGGCGCGCAGTACTTC. Translation gives CASSSGTKGAQYF.

The chain is built from TRBV29-1 and TRBJ1-1; weak D call: TRBD1 (6 bases). The ends were cut back, 4 bases at V and 4 bases at J, with 13 bases in the middle. CDR1 and CDR2 (germline): SQVTM, ANQGSEA. This CDR3 contains 13 residues. The CDR3 DNA sequence: TGCAGCGTTGTCAAGGGGGGAAGCACTGAAGCTTTCTTT. Its translation is CSVVKGGSTEAFF.

This clonotype was seen many times. The chain has TRBV9 and TRBJ2-2; perhaps TRBD2 as D (5 bases). Germline values: CDR1 SGDLS, CDR2 YYNGEE. V lost 0 bases to trimming and J lost 9 bases, with 12 bases between them. This CDR3 comprises 14 residues. The chain's CDR3 is CASSVESSGRELFF. CDR3 bases: TGTGCCAGCAGCGTAGAGTCCAGCGGAAGGGAGCTGTTTTTT.